The 27 T cell receptor beta chains given below trace back to one sample, sequenced in a study of blood T cell repertoires in COVID-19. Repertoires were generated with immunoSEQ multiplex PCR, while TCRdb's copy carries only in-frame clones and drops some. This sample yields approximately 45,000 clones, of which 75% to 90% are seen a single time; 2% to 2.5% belongs to the top ten. Sequencing was performed on peripheral blood. These receptors all come from an elderly woman with COVID-19, enrolled during active disease.

This chain links TRBV2 with TRBJ1-5; D uncertain. V was pared by 7 bases and J by 3 bases, with 16 bases between. The germline V gene encodes CDR1 SNHLY and CDR2 FYNNEI. This CDR3 contains 15 residues. The CDR3 loop reads CASTRAGGINQPQHF. CDR3 sequence (DNA): TGTGCCAGCACTCGGGCAGGAGGGATCAATCAGCCCCAGCATTTT.

This clone appeared a single time. This chain links TRBV11-3 with TRBJ2-1; D perhaps matches TRBD1 (5 bases). This CDR3 contains 13 residues. Trimming shortened V by 2 bases and J by 9 bases, and 11 bases separated the two germline ends. Germline assignment: CDR1 SGHNT and CDR2 YENEEA. The CDR3 here is CASSLWGQGEQFF. Here the CDR3 DNA reads TGTGCCAGCAGCTTATGGGGCCAGGGTGAGCAGTTCTTC.

V and J are TRBV7-8 and TRBJ2-5; 7 bases fit TRBD1. Germline lookup yields CDR1 SGHVS and CDR2 FQNEAQ. V trimming: 8 bases; J trimming: 2 bases; junction bases outside the gene matches: 5. This CDR3 comprises 13 residues. This CDR3 is CASARGQQETQYF. CDR3 bases: TGTGCCAGCGCGAGGGGACAGCAAGAGACCCAGTACTTC.

The V call is TRBV7-2, the J call TRBJ1-5; 8 nucleotides line up with TRBD1. CDR1 and CDR2 from the germline V gene are SGHTA and FQGNSA. The CDR3 is made up of 14 amino acids. Losses at the gene ends were 5 bases for V and 7 bases for J; bases not matched to a gene: 7. Here the CDR3 reads CASSATGGRQPQHF. DNA for the CDR3: TGTGCCAGCAGCGCCACAGGGGGTCGGCAGCCCCAGCATTTT.

The gene calls are TRBV16 and TRBJ1-5; 7 nucleotides match TRBD1. J lost 2 bases, V lost 2 bases, and 3 bases had no gene match. Germline V gene lookup returns CDR1 KGHSY and CDR2 FQNENV. The CDR3 loop spans 15 amino acids. The CDR3 loop reads CASSQNTGGNQPQHF. CDR3 in DNA: TGTGCCAGCAGCCAAAACACAGGGGGCAATCAGCCCCAGCATTTT.

In this sample, this clone turned up a few times. The rearrangement joins TRBV13 to TRBJ2-7; D may be TRBD2 (6 bases). The V and J ends lost 5 bases and 5 bases respectively, with 19 bases between them. This CDR3 spans 15 amino acids. Per the germline V gene, CDR1 is PRHDT and CDR2 is FYEKMQ (reference sequence). In DNA form, the CDR3 reads TGTGCCAGCAGCGCCGCGGGGCTCCGCGTGAACGAGCAGTACTTC. Amino acid sequence: CASSAAGLRVNEQYF.

Only a few counts were recorded for this clone. The chain uses TRBV30 and TRBJ1-3, with TRBD1 matching 7 bases. CDR3 length: 15 amino acids. Losses at the gene ends were 2 bases for V and 0 bases for J; bases not matched to a gene: 4. CDR1 and CDR2 (germline): GTSNPN, SVGIG (reference sequence). The CDR3 protein is CAWSRGGNSGNTIYF. The CDR3 DNA reads TGTGCCTGGAGTCGAGGGGGCAACTCTGGAAACACCATATATTTT.

This chain links TRBV5-1 with TRBJ1-3, with TRBD1 matching 8 bases. Germline lookup yields CDR1 SGHRS and CDR2 YFSETQ. V shed 3 bases and J 4 bases; nucleotides not matched to a gene: 6. The CDR3 is 15 residues long. CDR3 sequence (DNA): TGCGCCAGCAGCTCGACAGGGGTGGCCGGAAACACCATATATTTT. Residues: CASSSTGVAGNTIYF.

This clone occurred once. J is TRBJ1-3 and V is TRBV7-2; tentative D call: TRBD1 (5 bases). Germline lookup yields CDR1 SGHTA and CDR2 FQGNSA. V was trimmed by 5 bases and J by 2 bases, leaving 16 bases between them. This CDR3 has 16 residues. CDR3 loop: CASSPRVGRTGNTIYF. The CDR3 DNA follows: TGTGCCAGCAGCCCCAGGGTGGGAAGGACTGGAAACACCATATATTTT.

The chain joins TRBV19 to TRBJ2-7; 7 nucleotides match TRBD2. This CDR3 comprises 15 residues. J gave up 2 bases and V 5 bases, and 9 bases lay outside the gene matches. Germline V gene sequence: CDR1 LNHDA, CDR2 SQIVND (reference sequence). DNA of the CDR3: TGTGCCAGTAGTGAACCGGGACTACCCCCCTACGAGCAGTACTTC. Translation gives CASSEPGLPPYEQYF.

The rearrangement uses TRBV5-1 and TRBJ1-4, with D possibly being TRBD1 (5 bases). The CDR3 runs 17 residues. The V end lost 3 bases, the J end lost 4 bases, and 19 bases lay between the germline ends. CDR1 and CDR2 (germline): SGHRS, YFSETQ. CDR3 amino acids: CASSSNLQGTLNEKLFF. In DNA form, the CDR3 reads TGCGCCAGCAGCTCAAACCTCCAGGGTACCCTTAATGAAAAACTGTTTTTT. Full variable domain (missing parts from reference TRBV5-1 and TRBJ1-4): KAGVTQTPRYLIKTRGQQVTLSCSPISGHRSVSWYQQTPGQGLQFLFEYFSETQRNKGNFPGRFSGRQFSNSRSEMNVSTLELGDSALYLCASSSNLQGTLNEKLFFGSGTQLSVL.

This sequence joins TRBV7-3 and TRBJ2-1, with 7 bases that match TRBD1. The V gene's germline CDR1 is SGHTA and CDR2 FQGTGA. V lost 4 bases and J lost 5; bases outside the gene matches: 2. The CDR3 spans 13 residues. The CDR3 spells CASSSGQDNEQFF. The CDR3 DNA reads as TGTGCCAGCAGCTCTGGACAGGACAATGAGCAGTTCTTC.

The rearrangement links TRBV2 to TRBJ1-1; TRBD1 matches 10 bases. Germline V gene data show CDR1 as SNHLY and CDR2 as FYNNEI. The CDR3 extends over 16 amino acids. V lost 5 bases to trimming and J lost 3 bases; unmatched junction nucleotides: 9. The CDR3 loop reads CASSRQGASVYTEAFF. CDR3 coding DNA: TGTGCCAGCAGTAGACAGGGGGCTAGCGTGTACACTGAAGCTTTCTTT.

The chain recombines TRBV7-8 with TRBJ2-1; 8 nucleotides line up with TRBD2. V gave up 5 bases and J gave up 10 bases; unmatched junction bases: 7. CDR3 length equals 13 residues. Germline loops: CDR1 SGHVS, CDR2 FQNEAQ. The CDR3 DNA sequence: TGTGCCAGCAGCCATATAGCGGGGCTAGAGCAGTTCTTC. Translated, it gives CASSHIAGLEQFF.

V gene TRBV6-1 combines with J gene TRBJ2-5, with TRBD2 matching over 9 bases. The trim removed 2 bases at V and 7 bases at J, leaving 14 bases unmatched. The CDR3 has 17 residues. The germline gives CDR1 MNHNS, CDR2 SASEGT. This CDR3 reads CASSEWGLAGPRGTQYF. In DNA, the CDR3 is TGTGCCAGCAGTGAATGGGGTCTAGCGGGGCCCCGGGGGACCCAGTACTTC.

The chain employs TRBV19 and TRBJ1-1; D uncertain. From germline, CDR1 is LNHDA and CDR2 SQIVND (reference sequence). Trimming cost V 1 base and J 10 bases, with 7 bases left between them. CDR3 length: 11 residues. CDR3 amino acids: CASSIGRGAFF. Written as DNA, the CDR3 is TGTGCCAGTAGTATAGGACGAGGAGCTTTCTTT.

The chain couples TRBV5-5 to TRBJ1-1, with unresolved D. Trimming removed 0 bases at V and 2 bases at J, with 8 bases between. The V gene's germline CDR1 is SGHKS and CDR2 YYEKEE (reference sequence). CDR3 length equals 14 residues. The CDR3 sequence is CASSLVQSNTEAFF. The CDR3 region has the DNA TGTGCCAGCAGCTTGGTGCAGTCCAACACTGAAGCTTTCTTT.

This clone was seen only once. The chain links TRBV30 to TRBJ2-5; 7 nucleotides line up with TRBD2. The CDR3 has 13 amino acids. The V gene end was trimmed by 1 base and the J gene end by 7 bases; junction bases not matched to a gene: 6. The germline V gene encodes CDR1 GTSNPN and CDR2 SVGIG (reference sequence). CDR3 protein: CAWSALPGGTQYF. The CDR3 DNA is TGTGCCTGGAGTGCCCTCCCGGGGGGGACCCAGTACTTC.

The V and J genes are TRBV7-8 and TRBJ1-2, with a weak D call TRBD1 (5 bases). Germline loops: CDR1 SGHVS, CDR2 FQNEAQ. Trimming took 5 bases from V and 1 from J, leaving 8 bases between them. This CDR3 spans 13 amino acids. The CDR3 coding sequence is TGTGCCAGCAGCCCCCAGGGTAACTATGGCTACACCTTC. Amino acids: CASSPQGNYGYTF.

The chain has TRBV5-1 and TRBJ2-7; 10 nucleotides line up with TRBD2. The V and J ends lost 1 base and 4 bases, in that order; junction bases with no gene match: 5. This CDR3 has 15 amino acids. Per germline, CDR1 SGHRS and CDR2 YFSETQ. CDR3 in amino acids: CASSLFTSGDYEQYF. In DNA form, the CDR3 reads TGCGCCAGCAGCTTGTTTACTAGCGGGGATTACGAGCAGTACTTC.

This clone was seen a single time. This chain uses TRBV6-1 with TRBJ2-7; perhaps TRBD2 as D (5 bases). V was pared by 2 bases and J by 4 bases, with 6 bases between. CDR3 size: 12 residues. Germline V gene data show CDR1 as MNHNS and CDR2 as SASEGT. CDR3 amino acids: CASSERGYEQYF. The DNA of the CDR3 is TGTGCCAGCAGTGAACGGGGTTACGAGCAGTACTTC.

This chain uses TRBV2 with TRBJ1-2; 9 bases agree with TRBD1. Germline CDR1 reads SNHLY; CDR2 reads FYNNEI. With 6 bases clipped from V and 2 bases from J, the junction kept 10 bases outside the gene matches. The CDR3 contains 16 residues. CDR3 residues: CASRRPGQGQNYGYTF. CDR3 sequence (DNA): TGTGCCAGCAGACGACCGGGACAGGGACAAAACTATGGCTACACCTTC.

The gene calls are TRBV2 and TRBJ1-5, with D possibly matching TRBD1 (5 bases). V shed 6 bases and J shed 4 bases, with 16 bases lying between them. The germline gives CDR1 SNHLY, CDR2 FYNNEI. The CDR3 contains 15 residues. CDR3 protein: CASSPRAHGNQPQHF. The CDR3 DNA reads as TGTGCCAGCAGCCCCAGGGCCCATGGTAATCAGCCCCAGCATTTT.

The gene calls are TRBV10-1 and TRBJ1-1; D ambiguous. Trimming pared 4 bases from V and 6 bases from J, leaving 21 bases between. The CDR3 totals 16 residues. The germline V gene encodes CDR1 WNHNN and CDR2 SYGVQD (reference sequence). The CDR3 is CASSGFGRAGSAEAFF. CDR3 nucleotide sequence: TGCGCCAGCAGTGGGTTTGGACGTGCGGGGTCGGCTGAAGCTTTCTTT.

V is TRBV7-2 and J is TRBJ1-4; the D gene is possibly TRBD1 (5 bases). Germline assignment: CDR1 SGHTA and CDR2 FQGNSA. This CDR3 has 14 amino acids. Trimming removed 6 bases at V and 10 bases at J, with 18 bases between. CDR3 sequence reads: CASRPPPGDGKLFF. Here the CDR3 DNA reads TGTGCCAGCAGACCCCCGCCGGGGGACGGAAAACTGTTTTTT.

The genes are TRBV19 and TRBJ2-7; TRBD2 aligns across 11 bases. The germline V gene has CDR1 LNHDA and CDR2 SQIVND (reference sequence). The CDR3 loop spans 15 amino acids. J lost 2 bases, V lost 5 bases, and 5 bases had no gene match. The CDR3 sequence is CASSAGTSGTYEQYF. The CDR3 bases are TGTGCCAGTAGTGCCGGGACTAGCGGTACCTACGAGCAGTACTTC.

The rearrangement joins TRBV5-4 to TRBJ2-2, with a weak D call TRBD2 (5 bases). The CDR3 is 16 amino acids. Germline CDR1 and CDR2: SGHNT and YYREEE (reference sequence). V lost 2 bases, J lost 4 bases, and 15 bases lay in between. The CDR3 DNA follows: TGTGCCAGCAGCTTAGGACTCCCCTTTATCACCGGGGAGCTGTTTTTT. Protein product: CASSLGLPFITGELFF.